These T cell receptor beta chains were read from a single sample in a study of radiotherapy plus CTLA-4 blockade in lung cancer. Sequenced by immunoSEQ multiplex PCR; TCRdb stores in-frame clones only, minus some. The sample holds tens of thousands of clones, roughly four fifths seen once. The material sequenced was peripheral blood, taken from a patient treated with radiotherapy plus ipilimumab. These receptors originate from a human donor with non-small cell lung cancer whose response to radiotherapy plus ipilimumab could not be evaluated. Each CDR3 is given with its conserved first and last residue.

TRBJ2-1 TRBV19 CATRGGKAGHNEQFF
TRBJ2-2 TRBV27 CASSLVAGGRTGELFF
TRBJ2-1 TRBV2 CASSEAPTLRDEQFF
TRBJ2-1 TRBV4-3 CASSHAAYNEQFF
TRBJ1-1 TRBV7-2 CASSLQRSQRLAFF
TRBJ1-5 TRBV21-1 CASSKGGVRPPDHGNQPQHF
TRBJ2-4 TRBV7-2 CASSPGLAEGGYIQYF
TRBJ2-3 TRBV7-2 CASSWSSGRGDTQYF
TRBJ2-5 TRBV28 CASRTTSGKETQYF
TRBJ2-3 TRBV28 CASSFGGYTDTQYF
TRBJ2-2 TRBV28 CASDSGSYTGELFF
TRBJ2-7 TRBV14 CASSQDAGKVSYEQYF
TRBJ2-1 TRBV11-2 CASSLAGGRYEQFF
TRBJ2-7 TRBV7-9 CASSLATTSGSYEQYF
TRBJ2-3 TRBV7-2 CASSFTSGRRADTQYF
TRBJ1-5 TRBV7-2 CASSRRADQPQHF
TRBJ2-7 TRBV18 CASSPQTGLAVYEQYF
TRBJ2-7 TRBV30 CAWSPSGRSPYEQYF
TRBJ2-2 TRBV7-3 CASSLRSGSANTGELFF
TRBJ2-5 TRBV6-1 CASSELGLGTNAQETQYF
TRBJ2-1 TRBV4-3 CASSQDRGEYNEQFF
TRBJ1-2 TRBV27 CASRNRGNYGYTF
TRBJ1-2 TRBV6-5 CASSKQGAYGYTF
TRBJ2-5 TRBV7-3 CASSLGQEQYF
TRBJ2-3 TRBV7-2 CASSLNRNTQYF
TRBJ2-1 TRBV28 CASVGRLAGVDEQFF
TRBJ2-5 TRBV6-4 CASSGLAGETQYF
TRBJ2-2 TRBV19 CASSKTSGKYTGELFF
TRBJ1-5 TRBV18 CASSPWQGNQPQHF
TRBJ1-1 TRBV19 CASSLEEGANTEAFF
TRBJ2-5 TRBV29-1 CSTRQGLVETQYF
TRBJ2-3 TRBV6-4 CASSEFGGDTQYF
TRBJ1-1 TRBV11-2 CASSLGPYTEAFF
TRBJ1-3 TRBV7-9 CASSWTGVGNTIYF
TRBJ2-5 TRBV7-3 CASSLTPSGRETQYF
TRBJ2-1 TRBV9 CASSARAGVGNEQFF
TRBJ2-7 TRBV4-3 CASSQEQTGSHEQYF
TRBJ1-4 TRBV19 CASSPRDNNEKLFF
TRBJ1-2 TRBV7-2 CASSRGTVGGYTF
TRBJ2-1 TRBV12-5 CASGLFGNEQFF
TRBJ1-3 TRBV5-4 CASSLAAGAGNTIYF
TRBJ2-7 TRBV5-4 CASSDSLEQYF
TRBJ2-3 TRBV7-3 CASSSVSDRARDTQYF
TRBJ2-7 TRBV28 CASSFVYEQYF